This T cell receptor (beta chain) was obtained from a study of neurological immune-mediated disorders. There are many counts of this clonotype. The CDR3 runs 12 residues. Trimming removed 5 bases at V and 3 bases at J, with 8 bases between. Germline V gives CDR1 SQVTM, CDR2 ANQGSEA. Synthesis of cDNA was accomplished via 5'RACE employing 10-nucleotide random UMIs. Via MiXCR, TCRdb re-called the 5' RACE reads, giving one row per CDR3 protein. Among approximately 90,000 distinct CDR3 sequences, around 3.3% were seen once, and the ten largest hold 5% to 7.5%. The rearrangement uses TRBV29-1 and TRBJ2-1; no definite D call. The sequenced sample was PBMCs. This clonotype was obtained from a young woman with multiple sclerosis. The chain's CDR3 is CSVLENYNEQFF. CDR3 bases: TGCAGCGTTCTAGAGAACTACAATGAGCAGTTCTTC.